The 6 T cell receptor beta chains below all came from one sample that was sequenced in a study of T cell changes during pregnancy in multiple sclerosis. The assay was immunoSEQ multiplex PCR, and TCRdb's table has in-frame clones only and misses some. The profile shows 100,000 or so clones, 91% of them singletons. The starting material was peripheral blood, obtained in the second trimester of pregnancy. These receptors were obtained from a female donor with multiple sclerosis, enrolled in a pregnancy study.

The chain uses TRBV7-9 and TRBJ2-3; 9 bases agree with TRBD1. V lost 1 base, J lost 3 bases, and 2 bases stayed unmatched. The CDR3 spans 15 residues. Germline CDR1 and CDR2: SEHNR and FQNEAQ (reference sequence). CDR3 nucleotide sequence: TGTGCCAGCAGCTTAGGGGACAGGGATACAGATACGCAGTATTTT. This encodes CASSLGDRDTDTQYF.

The rearrangement joins TRBV14 to TRBJ2-3; 10 bases are shared with TRBD1. Germline V gives CDR1 SGHDN, CDR2 FVKESK. J gave up 5 bases and V 1 base, and 12 bases lay outside the gene matches. This CDR3 is 18 amino acids long. CDR3 residues: CASSQVYGTGVFGDTQYF. The DNA for the CDR3 is TGTGCCAGCAGCCAAGTATACGGGACAGGGGTTTTTGGAGATACGCAGTATTTT. The whole variable domain, remainder taken from reference TRBV14 and TRBJ2-3, is EAGVTQFPSHSVIEKGQTVTLRCDPISGHDNLYWYRRVMGKEIKFLLHFVKESKQDESGMPNNRFLAERTGGTYSTLKVQPAELEDSGVYFCASSQVYGTGVFGDTQYFGPGTRLTVL.

The gene calls are TRBV9 and TRBJ1-2; the match to TRBD1 covers 9 bases. This CDR3 has 16 residues. J lost 4 bases, V lost 4 bases, and 11 bases had no gene match. Germline assignment: CDR1 SGDLS and CDR2 YYNGEE. Here the CDR3 reads CASSPNAGTGSYGYTF. The CDR3 nucleotides read TGTGCCAGCAGCCCCAATGCCGGGACAGGGAGCTATGGCTACACCTTC.

This clone has a count of ten or more. This rearrangement joins TRBV5-1 to TRBJ1-5; possible D gene TRBD1, 6 bases. Germline-derived CDR1 and CDR2 are SGHRS and YFSETQ. This CDR3 is built from 13 residues. Trimming removed 4 bases from V and 5 bases from J, with 10 bases in between. The CDR3 bases are TGCGCCAGCAGCGCCGAGGGGGATCAGCCCCAGCATTTT. Translation: CASSAEGDQPQHF.

The CDR3 protein is CASSLEGSSGYYEQYF. In DNA, the CDR3 is TGTGCCAGCAGCTTAGAGGGGTCTAGCGGTTACTACGAGCAGTACTTC. V gene TRBV7-2 combines with J gene TRBJ2-7, with 7 positions matching TRBD2. Per germline, CDR1 SGHTA and CDR2 FQGNSA. CDR3 length equals 16 residues. Trimming cost V 1 base and J 3 bases; bases outside gene matches: 9.

This chain connects TRBV30 to TRBJ1-6, with D perhaps matching TRBD1 (6 bases). In germline, CDR1 is GTSNPN, CDR2 SVGIG (reference sequence). The ends were cut back, 3 bases at V and 9 bases at J, with 18 bases in the middle. The CDR3 has 15 residues. CDR3 sequence (DNA): TGTGCCTGGAGCGTTTTGGTGGGGGCAGGTTCACCCCTCCACTTT. Encoded protein: CAWSVLVGAGSPLHF. The whole variable domain, filled in from reference TRBV30 and TRBJ1-6, reads SQTIHQWPATLVQPVGSPLSLECTVEGTSNPNLYWYRQAAGRGLQLLFYSVGIGQISSEVPQNLSASRPQDRQFILSSKKLLLSDSGFYLCAWSVLVGAGSPLHFGNGTRLTVT.